This T cell receptor beta chain is drawn from a study of T cell responses to AZD1222 COVID-19 vaccine. General study findings and limits: Once two AZD1222 doses were given, Spike-specific TCR breadth and depth went up. CD4 TCRs covered the whole spike, strongest at regions 160-218 and 743-854. The donor group comprised mostly white British people and more females; the analysis possibly underestimated clonal diversity. In all cases, repertoires were sampled only after the peak T cell response.

The method was immunoSEQ multiplex PCR; TCRdb's version includes in-frame clones alone and lacks a portion of them. This table holds more than 150,000 clones, approximately 94% found once. This clone was detected once. The antigen remains undetermined. The CDR3 has 14 amino acids. Germline CDR1 and CDR2: LNHDA and SQIVND (reference sequence). Trimming at V came to 7 bases and at J to 0 bases, leaving 5 bases not matched to a gene. The receptor comes from an adult who received the AZD1222 COVID-19 vaccine. This specimen consisted of peripheral blood, obtained 28 days after the second AZD1222 dose. This chain uses TRBV19 with TRBJ1-1, with TRBD1 identical over 7 bases. The CDR3 DNA is TGTGCCAGTACCCAAGGACAGGTGAACACTGAAGCTTTCTTT. It codes for CASTQGQVNTEAFF.